Below, 5 T cell receptor beta chains from the same sample are listed, as sequenced in a study of cytotoxic CD8 clonotypes in ibrutinib-treated CLL. Assay used: immunoSEQ multiplex PCR; TCRdb lists only in-frame clones, some missing. The sample carries 35,000 to 45,000 clones, over 70% recorded once. The sequencing here drew on PBMCs, taken at disease progression, from a patient treated with ibrutinib. All receptors derive from a human donor with chronic lymphocytic leukemia.

V and J are TRBV6-1 and TRBJ1-2; tentatively, D is TRBD1 (5 bases). Germline-derived CDR1 and CDR2 are MNHNS and SASEGT. CDR3 length equals 14 residues. The V end lost 7 bases, the J end lost 4 bases, and 16 bases lay between the germline ends. CDR3 in amino acids: CASIPSQGSYGYTF. The CDR3 DNA sequence: TGTGCCAGCATTCCCAGTCAGGGCTCCTATGGCTACACCTTC.

This clone was found a few times. This chain links TRBV6-5 with TRBJ1-2; weak D call: TRBD1 (5 bases). Germline values: CDR1 MNHEY, CDR2 SVGAGI. V was trimmed by 2 bases and J by 3 bases, leaving 16 bases between them. This CDR3 region has 16 residues. This chain's CDR3 is CASSYGDPLIHYGYTF. The DNA for the CDR3 is TGTGCCAGCAGTTACGGGGACCCACTCATTCACTATGGCTACACCTTC.

The V call is TRBV6-5, the J call TRBJ2-2; D is undetermined. CDR1 and CDR2 (germline): MNHEY, SVGAGI. The V gene lost 5 bases and the J gene lost 8 bases, with 6 bases spanning the gap. The CDR3 is 11 residues long. CDR3 amino acids: CASSNNGELFF. Written as DNA, the CDR3 is TGTGCCAGCAGTAACAATGGGGAGCTGTTTTTT.

V is TRBV6-1 and J is TRBJ1-4; a possible D gene is TRBD1 (5 bases). The CDR3 is 16 residues long. V was clipped by 4 bases and J by 2 bases, with 14 bases between them. Germline CDR1 reads MNHNS; CDR2 reads SASEGT. The CDR3 DNA sequence: TGTGCCAGCAGTGTACGGGGGGGAGCTACTAATGAAAAACTGTTTTTT. Protein: CASSVRGGATNEKLFF.

J is TRBJ1-6 and V is TRBV2; D is undetermined. With 8 bases removed from V and 5 bases from J, the gap between germline ends came to 7 bases. Per germline, CDR1 SNHLY and CDR2 FYNNEI. The CDR3 extends over 12 amino acids. CDR3 loop: CASSGNNSPLHF. The CDR3 nucleotides are TGTGCCAGCTCGGGGAATAATTCACCCCTCCACTTT.